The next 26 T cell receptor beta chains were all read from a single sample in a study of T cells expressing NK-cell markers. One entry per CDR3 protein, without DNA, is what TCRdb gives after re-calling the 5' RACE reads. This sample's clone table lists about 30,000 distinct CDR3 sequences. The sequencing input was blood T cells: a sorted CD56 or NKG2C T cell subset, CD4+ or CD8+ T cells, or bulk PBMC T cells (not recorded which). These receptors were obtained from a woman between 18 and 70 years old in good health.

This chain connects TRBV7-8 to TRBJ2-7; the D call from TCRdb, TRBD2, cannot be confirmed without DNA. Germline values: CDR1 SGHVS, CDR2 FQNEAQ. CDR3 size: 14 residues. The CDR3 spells CASSYGTSGYEQYF.

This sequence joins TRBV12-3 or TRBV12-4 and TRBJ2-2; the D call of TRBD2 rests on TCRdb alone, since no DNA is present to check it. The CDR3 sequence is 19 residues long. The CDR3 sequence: CASSLVCPSSGGDTGELFF.

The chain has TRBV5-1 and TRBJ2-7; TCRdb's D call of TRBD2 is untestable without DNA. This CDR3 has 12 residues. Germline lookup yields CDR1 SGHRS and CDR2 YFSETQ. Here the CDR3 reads CASSLGGLEQYF.

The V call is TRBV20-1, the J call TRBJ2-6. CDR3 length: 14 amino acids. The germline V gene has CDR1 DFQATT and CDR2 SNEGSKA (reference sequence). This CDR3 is CSAQAWAGANVLTF.

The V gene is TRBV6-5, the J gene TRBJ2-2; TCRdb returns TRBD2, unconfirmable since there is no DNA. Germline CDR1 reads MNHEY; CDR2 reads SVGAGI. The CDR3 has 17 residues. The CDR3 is CASSYLALKGGIGELFF.

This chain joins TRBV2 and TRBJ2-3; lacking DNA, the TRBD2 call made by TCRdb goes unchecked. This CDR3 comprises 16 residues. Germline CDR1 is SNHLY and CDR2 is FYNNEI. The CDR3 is CASSDRTMGFTDTQYF.

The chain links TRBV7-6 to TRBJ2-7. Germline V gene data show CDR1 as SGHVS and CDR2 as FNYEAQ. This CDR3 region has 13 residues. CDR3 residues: CASSQSERREQYF.

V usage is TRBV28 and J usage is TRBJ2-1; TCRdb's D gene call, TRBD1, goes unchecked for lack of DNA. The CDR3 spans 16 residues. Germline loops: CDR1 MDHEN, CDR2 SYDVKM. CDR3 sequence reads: CASSRPLSELKNEQFF.

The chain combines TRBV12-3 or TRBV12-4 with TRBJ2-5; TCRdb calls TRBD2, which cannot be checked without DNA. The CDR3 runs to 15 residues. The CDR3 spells CASRTLTSAQETQYF.

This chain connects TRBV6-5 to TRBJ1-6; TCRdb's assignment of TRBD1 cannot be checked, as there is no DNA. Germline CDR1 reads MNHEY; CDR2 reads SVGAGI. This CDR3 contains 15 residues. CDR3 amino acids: CASSYGSGGPVPLHF.

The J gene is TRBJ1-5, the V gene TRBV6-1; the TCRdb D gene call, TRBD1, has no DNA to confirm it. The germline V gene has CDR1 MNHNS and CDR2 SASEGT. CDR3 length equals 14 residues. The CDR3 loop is CASSPGTGNQPQHF.

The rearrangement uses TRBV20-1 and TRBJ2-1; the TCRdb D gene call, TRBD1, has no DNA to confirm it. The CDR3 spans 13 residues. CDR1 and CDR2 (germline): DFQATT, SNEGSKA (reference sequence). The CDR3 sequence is CSARDWQGNEQFF.

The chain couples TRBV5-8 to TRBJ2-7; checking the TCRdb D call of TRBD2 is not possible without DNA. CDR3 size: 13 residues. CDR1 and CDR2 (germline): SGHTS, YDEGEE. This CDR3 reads CASSKGLYYEQYF. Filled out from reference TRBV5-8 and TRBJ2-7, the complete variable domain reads EAGVTQSPTHLIKTRGQQATLRCSPISGHTSVYWYQQALGLGLQFLLWYDEGEERNRGNFPPRFSGRQFPNYSSELNVNALELEDSALYLCASSKGLYYEQYFGPGTRLTVT.

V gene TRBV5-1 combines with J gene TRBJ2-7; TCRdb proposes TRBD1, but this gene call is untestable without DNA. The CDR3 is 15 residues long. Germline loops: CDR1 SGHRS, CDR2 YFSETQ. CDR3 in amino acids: CASSAPVTEDYEQYF.

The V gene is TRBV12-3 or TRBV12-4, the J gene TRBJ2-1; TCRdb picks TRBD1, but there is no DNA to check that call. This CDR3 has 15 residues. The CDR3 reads CASSPPGTGANEQFF.

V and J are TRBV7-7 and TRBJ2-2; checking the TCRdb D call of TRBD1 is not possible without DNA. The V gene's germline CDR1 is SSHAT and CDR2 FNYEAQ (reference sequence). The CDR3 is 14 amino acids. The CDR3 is CALRGGENTGELFF.

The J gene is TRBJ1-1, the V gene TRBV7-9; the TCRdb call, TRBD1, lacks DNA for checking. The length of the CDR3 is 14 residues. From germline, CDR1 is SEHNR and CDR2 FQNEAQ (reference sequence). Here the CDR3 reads CASSLSGVGTEAFF.

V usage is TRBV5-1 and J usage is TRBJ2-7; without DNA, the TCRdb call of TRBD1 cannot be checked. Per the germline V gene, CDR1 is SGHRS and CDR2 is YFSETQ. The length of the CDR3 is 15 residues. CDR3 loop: CASSLVPGTGPEQYF.

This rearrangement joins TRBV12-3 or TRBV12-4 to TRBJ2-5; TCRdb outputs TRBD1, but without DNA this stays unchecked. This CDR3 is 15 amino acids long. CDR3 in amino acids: CASSTNRGSGETQYF.

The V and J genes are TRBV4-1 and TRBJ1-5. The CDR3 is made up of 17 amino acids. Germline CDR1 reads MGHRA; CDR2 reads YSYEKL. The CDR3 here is CASSSRGGEAGNQPQHF.

CDR3 sequence: CASSPRGMSSYNEQFF. The chain uses TRBV12-3 or TRBV12-4 and TRBJ2-1; with no DNA, the TCRdb D assignment of TRBD1 cannot be verified. The CDR3 length is 16 residues.

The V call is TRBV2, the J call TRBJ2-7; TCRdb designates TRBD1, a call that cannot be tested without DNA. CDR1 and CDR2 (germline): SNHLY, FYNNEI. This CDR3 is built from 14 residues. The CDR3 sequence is CASIDAGESYEQYF. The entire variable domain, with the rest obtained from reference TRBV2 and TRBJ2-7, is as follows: EPEVTQTPSHQVTQMGQEVILRCVPISNHLYFYWYRQILGQKVEFLVSFYNNEISEKSEIFDDQFSVERPDGSNFTLKIRSTKLEDSAMYFCASIDAGESYEQYFGPGTRLTVT.

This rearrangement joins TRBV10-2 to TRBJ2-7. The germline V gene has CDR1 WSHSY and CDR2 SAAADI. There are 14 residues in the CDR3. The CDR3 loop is CASSEYTLVSEQYF.

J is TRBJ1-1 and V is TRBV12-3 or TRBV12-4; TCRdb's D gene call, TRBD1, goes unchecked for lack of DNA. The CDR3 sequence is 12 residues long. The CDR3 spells CASKGTHTEAFF.

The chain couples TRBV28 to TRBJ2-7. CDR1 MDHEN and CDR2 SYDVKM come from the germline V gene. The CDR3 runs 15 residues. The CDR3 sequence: CASSLSRSFGDEQYF.

CDR3 loop: CASISTASYEQYF. The chain employs TRBV6-5 and TRBJ2-7. Germline lookup yields CDR1 MNHEY and CDR2 SVGAGI. CDR3 size: 13 residues.